The rows below give T cell receptor beta chains drawn from one sample of a study of cytomegalovirus exposure and HLA in healthy donors. The data were produced by immunoSEQ multiplex PCR, yet TCRdb's version contains in-frame clones alone and is incomplete. The sample shows under 200,000 clones, about 80% of them seen only once. What was sequenced was PBMCs. The receptors shown here come from a man aged 55 to 69 in good health and CMV-seronegative. Both conserved end residues are part of each CDR3. A D gene is named only where the DNA matches it firmly. For some rows the clone size is stated as once, few or many, or as a class when expanded; others skip it.

CDR3 | DNA | J | V | D | size
CASSLGTASSYEQYF | TGTGCCAGCAGCTTGGGGACAGCGAGCTCCTACGAGCAGTACTTC | TRBJ2-7 | TRBV5-4 | - | -
CASTGQGHYEQYF | TGTGCCAGCACTGGACAGGGTCACTACGAGCAGTACTTC | TRBJ2-7 | TRBV18 | TRBD1 | -
CASSADVTGGHHEQYF | TGTGCCAGCAGCGCCGACGTCACAGGGGGTCATCACGAGCAGTACTTC | TRBJ2-7 | TRBV5-4 | TRBD1 | -
CASSLDRATFYEQYF | TGTGCCAGCAGCCTGGACAGGGCTACCTTCTACGAGCAGTACTTC | TRBJ2-7 | TRBV5-6 | TRBD1 | -
CASSQPSGSSYNEQFF | TGTGCCAGCAGTCAACCTAGCGGGAGCTCCTACAATGAGCAGTTCTTC | TRBJ2-1 | TRBV28 | TRBD2 | -
CASDGGNDYEQYF | TGTGCCAGCGACGGGGGGAATGACTACGAGCAGTACTTC | TRBJ2-7 | TRBV28 | TRBD2 | -
CASQLATRSYEQYF | TGTGCCAGCCAACTAGCGACCCGCTCCTACGAGCAGTACTTC | TRBJ2-7 | TRBV7-9 | TRBD2 | -
CASSPSYNEQFF | TGTGCCAGCAGCCCGAGTTACAATGAGCAGTTCTTC | TRBJ2-1 | TRBV7-2 | - | few
CASSEPGQGASNEKLFF | TGCGCCAGCAGTGAGCCTGGACAGGGGGCGTCTAATGAAAAACTGTTTTTT | TRBJ1-4 | TRBV10-2 | TRBD1 | few
CASSFMDRGLYEQYF | TGCGCCAGCAGCTTCATGGACAGGGGGCTCTACGAGCAGTACTTC | TRBJ2-7 | TRBV5-1 | TRBD1 | -
CASSETSTSGGQNTDTQYF | TGTGCCAGCAGTGAGACCTCGACTAGCGGGGGGCAAAACACAGATACGCAGTATTTT | TRBJ2-3 | TRBV6-4 | TRBD2 | -
CASSSQTSGRARGTQYF | TGTGCCAGCAGCTCCCAGACTAGCGGGAGGGCCCGCGGTACGCAGTATTTT | TRBJ2-3 | TRBV5-4 | TRBD2 | -
CASSQGGVDEQYF | TGTGCCAGCTCCCAAGGGGGCGTGGACGAGCAGTACTTC | TRBJ2-7 | TRBV18 | TRBD1 | -
CASRERAQGGTGELFF | TGCGCCAGCCGCGAGCGGGCCCAGGGTGGCACCGGGGAGCTGTTTTTT | TRBJ2-2 | TRBV5-1 | - | -
CASSLVAGRNEQFF | TGTGCCAGCAGCTTAGTAGCGGGCCGTAATGAGCAGTTCTTC | TRBJ2-1 | TRBV5-4 | TRBD2 | -
CASYGFTSGPWFF | TGTGCCTCTTACGGGTTTACTAGCGGACCATGGTTCTTC | TRBJ2-1 | TRBV27 | TRBD2 | few
CASSYSVPGLANYGYTF | TGTGCCAGCAGCTACTCCGTACCAGGGCTCGCTAACTATGGCTACACCTTC | TRBJ1-2 | TRBV7-9 | - | -
CASSTPVRGLSYGYTF | TGTGCCAGCAGTACCCCCGTCCGGGGGTTAAGCTATGGCTACACCTTC | TRBJ1-2 | TRBV28 | - | -
CSVGGSQFYEQYF | TGCAGCGTTGGTGGCAGTCAGTTCTACGAGCAGTACTTC | TRBJ2-7 | TRBV29-1 | - | -
CAISDSGGGYGYTF | TGTGCCATCAGTGACTCGGGGGGCGGCTATGGCTACACCTTC | TRBJ1-2 | TRBV10-3 | - | few
CASTGGLGYTEAFF | TGTGCCAGCACTGGAGGGCTGGGCTACACTGAAGCTTTCTTT | TRBJ1-1 | TRBV13 | - | few
CASSEGQGEKLFF | TGTGCCAGCAGCGAAGGACAGGGGGAAAAACTGTTTTTT | TRBJ1-4 | TRBV4-2 | TRBD1 | -
CASSHGDRAGADTQYF | TGTGCCAGCAGCCACGGGGACAGAGCCGGGGCAGATACGCAGTATTTT | TRBJ2-3 | TRBV4-2 | TRBD1 | -
CAWSVSGLPEQYF | TGTGCCTGGAGTGTAAGTGGGCTTCCTGAGCAGTACTTC | TRBJ2-7 | TRBV30 | - | -
CASSPYTGTGDYATNEKLFF | TGTGCCAGTAGTCCTTACACCGGGACAGGGGATTATGCAACTAATGAAAAACTGTTTTTT | TRBJ1-4 | TRBV19 | TRBD1 | -
CASSDRQAIYEQYF | TGTGCCAGCAGTGATCGCCAGGCAATTTACGAGCAGTACTTC | TRBJ2-7 | TRBV2 | - | -
CASSIESRGGIMNTEAFF | TGTGCCAGCAGCATAGAGTCCAGGGGAGGGATTATGAACACTGAAGCTTTCTTT | TRBJ1-1 | TRBV13 | - | few
CAGTTYGVEAFF | TGTGCCGGAACAACCTACGGGGTTGAAGCTTTCTTT | TRBJ1-1 | TRBV30 | - | -
CASSIAGGTSVGETQYF | TGTGCCAGTAGTATCGCCGGAGGCACTAGCGTAGGGGAGACCCAGTACTTC | TRBJ2-5 | TRBV19 | TRBD2 | -
CSVEDWEYNYGYTF | TGCAGCGTTGAAGATTGGGAGTATAACTATGGCTACACCTTC | TRBJ1-2 | TRBV29-1 | - | -
CAWSVLVGTLSSLGNTIYF | TGTGCCTGGAGTGTACTGGTGGGCACTCTAAGTTCTCTGGGAAACACCATATATTTT | TRBJ1-3 | TRBV30 | - | once
CAWSVWRLAVNNEQFF | TGTGCCTGGAGTGTATGGCGACTAGCGGTCAACAATGAGCAGTTCTTC | TRBJ2-1 | TRBV30 | TRBD2 | few
CASSYPSTGSYEQYF | TGTGCCAGCAGTTACCCATCGACAGGGTCCTACGAGCAGTACTTC | TRBJ2-7 | TRBV6-6 | TRBD1 | -
CARKPRGQSDEQYF | TGTGCCAGAAAACCCAGGGGGCAATCGGACGAGCAGTACTTC | TRBJ2-7 | TRBV2 | TRBD1 | -
CASSRDMTNYGYTF | TGTGCCAGCAGTCGAGACATGACGAACTATGGCTACACCTTC | TRBJ1-2 | TRBV7-8 | - | -